This TCR beta chain was recovered during a study of long-term antiretroviral therapy in people with HIV. Every donor had one or more pre-ART and two or more post-ART PBMC samples. Survey-level resolution applied to immunoSEQ assay v3.0. Using immunoSEQ multiplex PCR, the repertoire was profiled, and TCRdb retains in-frame clones only, with some absent. Of around 21,000 clones listed, about 76% are singletons. The CDR3 covers 17 residues. V was shortened by 0 bases and J by 1 base, with 14 bases between the two germline ends. Looked up from germline, CDR1 is MDHEN and CDR2 is SYDVKM. For this clone: Its specificity is unknown.

General observations from the study: Patients on ART gained diversity, which nonetheless stayed below transplant donor controls. ART adherence, viral resistance and therapy changes were not recorded.

The sequence came from a man aged 35 to 55 with HIV. The specimen comprised unsorted PBMCs, sampled 0.1 years before starting antiretroviral therapy. The chain uses TRBV28 and TRBJ2-3; D may be TRBD2 (7 bases). CDR3 loop: CASSLWGAGAGTDTQYF. The DNA of the CDR3 is TGTGCCAGCAGTTTATGGGGGGCGGGAGCAGGCACAGATACGCAGTATTTT.